This entry lists 15 T cell receptor beta chains sequenced from one sample in a study of Tregs in tolerant kidney transplant recipients. Only in-frame clones appear in the TCRdb table, and some are missing; sequencing was by immunoSEQ multiplex PCR. The sample holds under 40,000 clones. The source was CD8+ T cells from blood, collected before the transplant. The receptors stem from a human donor who received a combined kidney and bone marrow transplant.

For this clone: Read coverage stops 3 residues before the CDR3 terminus; the germline J gene supplies the remainder. The V gene is TRBV19, the J gene TRBJ2-1; D gene unclear. CDR3 size: 13 residues. With 11 bases removed from V and 1 base from J, the gap between germline ends came to 12 bases. Per germline, CDR1 LNHDA and CDR2 SQIVND (reference sequence). The covered CDR3 bases are TGTGCCGTGTCTACCCTTTCCTACAATGAG. This translates into CAVSTLSYNE. The complete CDR3 protein is CAVSTLSYNEQFF.

Concerning this clone itself: Read coverage stops 3 residues before the CDR3 terminus; the germline J gene supplies the remainder. The chain combines TRBV7-3 with TRBJ2-2; D uncertain. Trimming pared 3 bases from V and 0 bases from J, leaving 5 bases between. In germline, CDR1 is SGHTA, CDR2 FQGTGA. CDR3 length: 14 amino acids. The CDR3 loop reads CASSFNSNTGELFF. The DNA read from the CDR3 is TGTGCCAGCAGCTTCAACTCGAACACCGGGGAG.

Comment on this clone: Coverage ceases 3 residues before the CDR3 finishes, and the germline J gene fills in the end. This chain uses TRBV7-3 with TRBJ2-3, with no clear D. In germline, CDR1 is SGHTA, CDR2 FQGTGA. Trimming removed 5 bases from V and 2 bases from J, with 8 bases in between. The CDR3 is made up of 13 amino acids. The CDR3 is CASSPIHTDTQYF. The sequenced part of the CDR3 DNA is TGTGCCAGCAGCCCAATCCACACAGATACG.

The sequenced part of the CDR3 DNA is TGCAGCGTTGAGGGGGCAAGGGGC. Translation: CSVEGARG. In full, the CDR3 is CSVEGARGYTF. The chain joins TRBV29-1 to TRBJ1-2; a possible D gene is TRBD1 (6 bases). The read ends 3 residues before the CDR3 terminus; that terminus is restored from the germline J gene. This CDR3 has 11 residues. Per the germline V gene, CDR1 is SQVTM and CDR2 is ANQGSEA.

About this clone: The missing CDR3 end, 3 residues past where the read stops, is filled in from the germline J gene. The chain couples TRBV5-6 to TRBJ1-4; 8 bases map to TRBD1. Germline assignment: CDR1 SGHDT and CDR2 YYEEEE. V lost 4 bases, J lost 3 bases, and 5 bases stayed unmatched. This CDR3 comprises 15 residues. Incomplete CDR3 DNA: TGTGCCAGCAGCGGAAAGGGACAGGCTAATGAAAAA. Protein product: CASSGKGQANEK. The full CDR3 is CASSGKGQANEKLFF.

As for this clone: The read gets to within 3 residues of the CDR3 end, and the germline J gene fills in the rest. This chain uses TRBV19 with TRBJ1-2; 10 bases are a match to TRBD1. V lost 7 bases to trimming and J lost 6 bases; unmatched junction nucleotides: 2. CDR1 is LNHDA and CDR2 is SQIVND in the germline V gene (reference sequence). The CDR3 spans 12 residues. CDR3 amino acids: CASTGQGDGYTF. The part of the CDR3 DNA that was read is TGTGCCAGTACTGGACAGGGGGATGGC.

On this clone: The CDR3 end lies 3 residues beyond the end of the read and is filled in from the germline J gene. The chain joins TRBV20-1 to TRBJ1-1, with a weak D call TRBD1 (5 bases). Trimming pared 1 base from V and 5 bases from J, leaving 11 bases between. Germline assignment: CDR1 DFQATT and CDR2 SNEGSKA (reference sequence). The CDR3 length is 13 residues. CDR3 protein: CSARGLGGTEAFF. CDR3 DNA (partial): TGCAGTGCTAGAGGGCTGGGGGGGACTGAA.

To note about this clone: The read terminates 3 residues ahead of where the CDR3 ends, so the germline J gene completes it. This chain joins TRBV19 and TRBJ2-2, with 7 bases fitting TRBD1. Germline-derived CDR1 and CDR2 are LNHDA and SQIVND (reference sequence). This CDR3 has 16 residues. J was trimmed by 7 bases and V by 3 bases; bases with no gene match: 11. CDR3 amino acids: CASSMSPGTARGELFF. The CDR3 bases that were read are TGTGCCAGTAGTATGTCCCCCGGGACAGCCCGCGGGGAG.

Of note for this clone: The read finishes 3 residues shy of the CDR3 end, and the germline J gene is used to complete it. V is TRBV30 and J is TRBJ2-7; 10 bases fit TRBD2. Germline V CDR1 and CDR2: GTSNPN, SVGIG (reference sequence). The junction had 3 bases not matched to a gene; V was cut back by 3 bases and J by 1 base. The CDR3 sequence is 14 residues long. The CDR3 loop is CAWRGAGGSYEQYF. Partial CDR3 DNA: TGTGCCTGGAGAGGAGCGGGAGGGTCCTACGAG.

In the case of this clone: The sequenced fragment ends 3 residues before the CDR3 boundary, so the rest is inferred from the germline J gene. V and J are TRBV7-8 and TRBJ1-5, with D unresolved. The CDR3 has 14 residues. V gave up 4 bases and J gave up 7 bases, with 14 bases separating them. Germline CDR1 is SGHVS and CDR2 is FQNEAQ. CDR3 sequence: CASSSAAGGQPQHF. CDR3 bases read: TGTGCCAGCAGCTCGGCAGCGGGTGGGCAGCCC.

Concerning this clone: Read data end 3 residues before the CDR3 end; the end is taken from the germline J gene. The chain links TRBV5-6 to TRBJ2-7; D uncertain. V shed 2 bases and J shed 1 base, with 7 bases lying between them. Germline lookup yields CDR1 SGHDT and CDR2 YYEEEE. The CDR3 covers 13 residues. The CDR3 protein is CASSFLESYEQYF. The sequenced CDR3 bases are TGTGCCAGCAGCTTTTTAGAGTCCTACGAG.

The sequenced CDR3 bases are TGTGCCAGCGACCGTCAAACTACCTACGAG. As protein: CASDRQTTYE. The CDR3 as a whole reads CASDRQTTYEQYF. The chain couples TRBV2 to TRBJ2-7; D uncertain. The read ends 3 residues shy of where the CDR3 ends; the end is completed using the germline J gene. This CDR3 is built from 13 residues. The V end was cut by 8 bases, the J end by 2 bases, with 13 bases between. Germline CDR1 and CDR2: SNHLY and FYNNEI.

Comment on this clone: The read ends 3 residues shy of where the CDR3 ends; the end is completed using the germline J gene. This chain joins TRBV7-9 and TRBJ2-7, with D perhaps TRBD2 (6 bases). The V gene lost 5 bases and the J gene lost 1 base, with 12 bases spanning the gap. CDR1 SEHNR and CDR2 FQNEAQ come from the germline V gene (reference sequence). The CDR3 runs to 14 residues. CDR3 in amino acids: CASSRRLGSYEQYF. CDR3 DNA, as far as it was read: TGTGCCAGCAGCAGGAGACTAGGGTCCTACGAG.

A remark on this clone: The CDR3 is cut off 3 residues early in the read; its end comes from the germline J gene. The chain has TRBV20-1 and TRBJ2-1, with TRBD2 matching over 12 bases. The CDR3 runs to 16 residues. V lost 2 bases to trimming and J lost 6 bases; unmatched junction nucleotides: 8. Germline lookup yields CDR1 DFQATT and CDR2 SNEGSKA (reference sequence). CDR3 DNA (partial): TGCAGTGCTAGACGACTAGCGGGAGAGCATCCCAATGAG. It codes for CSARRLAGEHPNE. The entire CDR3 sequence reads CSARRLAGEHPNEQFF.

As to this clone: The CDR3 end lies 3 residues beyond the end of the read and is filled in from the germline J gene. This chain uses TRBV7-9 with TRBJ1-2; TRBD1 might be the D (5 bases). In germline, CDR1 is SEHNR, CDR2 FQNEAQ (reference sequence). The CDR3 has 14 residues. V lost 7 bases, J lost 6 bases, and 18 bases lay in between. The CDR3 sequence: CASIQYDVGDGYTF. Partial CDR3 DNA: TGTGCCAGCATCCAATACGACGTAGGGGATGGC.